This T cell receptor (beta chain) was recorded in a study of shared clonotypes between healthy human individuals. Sequencing was performed with immunoSEQ multiplex PCR; in TCRdb, only in-frame clones are kept and a portion is missing. The table records a few hundred thousand clones, around three quarters of them present only once. There are 13 residues in the CDR3. J was trimmed by 5 bases and V by 5 bases; bases with no gene match: 3. Germline CDR1 and CDR2: SEHNR and FQNEAQ (reference sequence). The V gene is TRBV7-9, the J gene TRBJ2-5; 9 bases are shared with TRBD1. Source material: PBMCs. This receptor was taken from a woman aged 40 to 55 in good health. Some clones in this sample may be carry-over from other donors' samples. CDR3 region: CASSTGGGETQYF. For the CDR3, the DNA is TGTGCCAGCAGCACAGGGGGCGGTGAGACCCAGTACTTC.